The present T cell receptor (beta chain) was sequenced within a study of blood T cells in healthy people across ages. PCR was performed a second time for 7 to 11 cycles using a sample-barcoded 5' primer and a J-beta primer mix. Using its own MiXCR run on the 5' RACE reads, TCRdb lists one record per CDR3 protein. The sample yields about 1,600,000 distinct CDR3 sequences, approximately 42% seen once. The sample, approximately 10 milliliters of peripheral blood, was drawn from each donor. No fewer than 6 million PBMCs went into each sample. RNA extraction gave at least 5 micrograms of total RNA per sample. V lost 8 bases and J 11 bases, leaving 21 bases between the germline ends. This CDR3 has 13 residues. Per the germline V gene, CDR1 is PRHDT and CDR2 is FYEKMQ (reference sequence).

This chain uses TRBV13 with TRBJ2-5, with D perhaps TRBD2 (5 bases). This TCR came from a woman aged 18-29 years in good health. Sequences were obtained from blood. CDR3 sequence: CASGGYTYNEQYF. In DNA form, the CDR3 reads TGTGCCAGCGGAGGATACACCTACAATGAGCAGTACTTC.